This T cell receptor beta chain was retrieved from a study of CD8 T cells in Susac syndrome. Only one count was recorded for this clonotype. The authors reverse transcribed about 0.5 to 1 ug RNA with random hexamers. The method of amplification for TCR beta CDR3 was immunoSEQ multiplex PCR, covering 54 Vbeta and 13 Jbeta. Each CDR3 protein gets one entry after TCRdb re-called the immunoSEQ multiplex PCR reads with MiXCR. Among a few hundred thousand distinct CDR3 sequences listed, around 85% were seen once. This CDR3 contains 14 residues. The germline CDR1 and CDR2 sequences are LNHDA and SQIVND (reference sequence). The V end was cut by 6 bases, the J end by 2 bases, with 14 bases between.

Sequencing was done on a sample of CD8+ T cells from PBMCs. V usage is TRBV19 and J usage is TRBJ2-7; D might be TRBD1 (5 bases). This receptor was identified in a human donor with multiple sclerosis. The CDR3 loop reads CASSPTVSAYEQYF. The CDR3 DNA is TGTGCCAGTAGCCCGACAGTAAGCGCCTACGAGCAGTACTTC.